Described below is a single T cell receptor beta chain sequence and its context. The antigen is not known. The sample is drawn from a study of T cell responses to AZD1222 COVID-19 vaccine. The repertoire was sequenced with immunoSEQ multiplex PCR; TCRdb's copy has only in-frame clones and lacks some. Of more than 100,000 clones in the sample, 90% were seen once. The length of the CDR3 is 19 residues. CDR1 ENHRY and CDR2 SYGVKD come from the germline V gene. V gave up 2 bases and J gave up 1 base; unmatched junction bases: 6. Overall study results and limits: Samples come after the peak T cell response, not at day 14. White British ancestry dominated among donors, who included more females, and clonal diversity was possibly underestimated.

Here the sequenced sample was peripheral blood, taken on day 0 of AZD1222 vaccination. The rearrangement joins TRBV10-3 to TRBJ2-2, with 14 positions matching TRBD2. This clonotype was obtained from an adult in good health. The CDR3 sequence is CAISEPAGTSGGNTGELFF. CDR3 in DNA: TGTGCCATCAGTGAGCCTGCTGGGACTAGCGGGGGGAACACCGGGGAGCTGTTTTTT.